This T cell receptor (beta chain) derives from a study of T-cell reconstitution after alpha-beta-depleted transplantation in children. It was with unique molecular identifiers that the TCRbeta library was prepared. TCRdb passed the PCR reads through MiXCR, listing each CDR3 protein once. The data contain approximately 520,000 distinct CDR3 sequences, approximately 32% of them singletons. The length of the CDR3 is 15 residues. Germline V gene sequence: CDR1 PRHDT, CDR2 FYEKMQ (reference sequence). V lost 8 bases to trimming and J lost 1 base; unmatched junction nucleotides: 7. The source was PBMCs from the stem cell graft donor, collected from the stem cell graft. The clonotype was recovered from a human donor who donated a stem cell graft to a child with aplastic anemia. This sequence joins TRBV13 and TRBJ2-4; 8 bases fit TRBD1. In DNA, the CDR3 is TGTGCCAGCTCCGGACAGGGATCGGCCAAAAACATTCAGTACTTC. Translated, it gives CASSGQGSAKNIQYF.